One and the same sample provided the 17 T cell receptor beta chains below, sequenced in a study of graft-versus-host responses after intestinal transplantation. These receptors' antigens are unknown. Assay used: immunoSEQ multiplex PCR; TCRdb lists only in-frame clones, some missing. The sample contains tens of thousands of clones, around 80% of which appear only once. Sequencing was performed on unstimulated CD8+ T cells sorted from spleen or lymph node cells, taken before transplant. The receptors here all came from a human donor who was the organ donor for an intestinal transplant.

This clone has a single count. The V and J genes are TRBV2 and TRBJ1-2, with 12 nucleotides matching TRBD1. Looked up from germline, CDR1 is SNHLY and CDR2 is FYNNEI. The CDR3 spans 16 residues. The ends lost 5 bases at V and 8 bases at J; junction bases unmatched: 12. Here the CDR3 DNA reads TGTGCCAGCAGTATACACCCGGGACAGGGGGCGCAGGGCTACACCTTC. Encoded protein: CASSIHPGQGAQGYTF.

The chain uses TRBV11-2 and TRBJ1-5; TRBD1 matches 7 bases. After removal of 6 bases from V and 5 bases from J, the junction contained 10 bases not matched to a gene. The germline CDR1 and CDR2 sequences are SGHAT and FQNNGV. The CDR3 spans 15 residues. The CDR3, as DNA: TGTGCCAGCAGGCCAAACAGGGGAGGGCATCAGCCCCAGCATTTT. Protein sequence: CASRPNRGGHQPQHF. Full variable domain (missing parts from reference TRBV11-2 and TRBJ1-5): EAGVAQSPRYKIIEKRQSVAFWCNPISGHATLYWYQQILGQGPKLLIQFQNNGVVDDSQLPKDRFSAERLKGVDSTLKIQPAKLEDSAVYLCASRPNRGGHQPQHFGDGTRLSIL.

This sequence joins TRBV4-3 and TRBJ2-1; D uncertain. Germline CDR1 LGHNA, CDR2 YSLEER. The CDR3 has 15 amino acids. V lost 1 base to trimming and J lost 0 bases, with 7 bases between them. This CDR3 is CASSQGLVSYNEQFF. The DNA of the CDR3 is TGCGCCAGCAGCCAAGGGCTAGTCTCCTACAATGAGCAGTTCTTC.

The V gene is TRBV5-1, the J gene TRBJ2-3; possibly TRBD1 or TRBD2 for D (5 bases each). The CDR3 totals 16 residues. Trimming removed 2 bases from V and 2 bases from J, with 15 bases in between. In germline, CDR1 is SGHRS, CDR2 YFSETQ. The CDR3 loop reads CASSLHLSGLTDTQYF. The CDR3 DNA reads TGCGCCAGCAGCTTACATTTATCGGGGCTCACAGATACGCAGTATTTT. Looking up the rest from reference TRBV5-1 and TRBJ2-3 gives the full variable domain: KAGVTQTPRYLIKTRGQQVTLSCSPISGHRSVSWYQQTPGQGLQFLFEYFSETQRNKGNFPGRFSGRQFSNSRSEMNVSTLELGDSALYLCASSLHLSGLTDTQYFGPGTRLTVL.

In this sample, this clone turned up a few times. This chain connects TRBV27 to TRBJ1-1, with 11 bases fitting TRBD1. Per germline, CDR1 MNHEY and CDR2 SMNVEV (reference sequence). The CDR3 totals 13 residues. With V trimmed by 5 bases and J by 4 bases, 0 bases remained unmatched. The CDR3 protein is CASSGQGATEAFF. CDR3 in DNA: TGTGCCAGCAGTGGACAGGGGGCCACTGAAGCTTTCTTT.

The chain joins TRBV4-1 to TRBJ2-1; 7 bases match TRBD1. CDR3 size: 15 residues. CDR1 MGHRA and CDR2 YSYEKL come from the germline V gene. Trimming took 6 bases from V and 2 from J; bases not matched to a gene: 7. The CDR3 DNA reads TGCGCCAGCAGACCGACAGGGATTCCCTACAATGAGCAGTTCTTC. Translating it yields CASRPTGIPYNEQFF.

The chain links TRBV4-1 to TRBJ1-2, with no clear D. V gave up 4 bases and J gave up 5 bases, with 11 bases separating them. The germline CDR1 and CDR2 sequences are MGHRA and YSYEKL. The CDR3 is 13 amino acids. The CDR3 nucleotides are TGCGCCAGCAGCCCCCGGCGGGGTTATGGCTACACCTTC. This sequence encodes CASSPRRGYGYTF.

The chain joins TRBV4-3 to TRBJ2-1; the D is unclear. This CDR3 comprises 18 residues. CDR1 is LGHNA and CDR2 is YSLEER in the germline V gene. Between the trimmed V and J ends, which lost 1 base and 0 bases, there was a span of 16 bases. CDR3 coding DNA: TGCGCCAGCAGCCAAGGTCATCCTAGGGCGAGCTCCTACAATGAGCAGTTCTTC. Protein sequence: CASSQGHPRASSYNEQFF.

J is TRBJ2-1 and V is TRBV21-1. TRBV21-1 is listed as a pseudogene. This CDR3 is 12 amino acids long. CDR3 region: CASSSPYNEQFF. For the CDR3, the DNA is TGTGCCAGCAGCAGTCCCTACAATGAGCAGTTCTTC.

About this clone itself: This same CDR3 is encoded by further DNA sequences in the sample. The chain couples TRBV7-9 to TRBJ1-1; D is ambiguous. Germline CDR1 and CDR2: SEHNR and FQNEAQ (reference sequence). The CDR3 sequence is 15 residues long. Trimming left V 4 bases short and J 0 bases short, with 12 bases between. The CDR3, as DNA: TGTGCCAGCAGCTCCACCGGGTCGATGAACACTGAAGCTTTCTTT. Translated, it gives CASSSTGSMNTEAFF.

The V call is TRBV12-5, the J call TRBJ2-7; the D is unclear. The germline CDR1 and CDR2 sequences are LGHNT and FRNRAP. The length of the CDR3 is 14 residues. Deletions cut 2 bases from V and 2 bases from J, with 10 bases between. CDR3 residues: CASGLFRVPYEQYF. CDR3 DNA: TGTGCTAGTGGTTTGTTCCGGGTTCCCTACGAGCAGTACTTC.

For this clone: This same CDR3 is encoded by further DNA sequences in the sample. The rearrangement links TRBV6-6 to TRBJ1-1, with 10 bases lining up with TRBD1. V shed 6 bases, J shed 0 bases, and the junction held 4 bases outside the gene matches. CDR1 is MNHNY, CDR2 SVGAGI, per germline (reference sequence). CDR3 length: 15 amino acids. The CDR3 loop reads CASRRDRGMNTEAFF. The CDR3 DNA is TGTGCCAGCAGAAGGGACAGGGGAATGAACACTGAAGCTTTCTTT.

The gene calls are TRBV6-1 and TRBJ2-7, with D perhaps given as TRBD1 or TRBD2 (5 bases each). Looked up from germline, CDR1 is MNHNS and CDR2 is SASEGT. The CDR3 runs 15 residues. V was cut by 6 bases and J by 0 bases, with 15 bases left in between. The CDR3 bases are TGTGCCAGCAGAGAGGGGCCCAAACCCTCCTACGAGCAGTACTTC. Its protein is CASREGPKPSYEQYF.

This chain links TRBV5-6 with TRBJ1-2, with D maybe TRBD1 (5 bases). V dropped 4 bases and J dropped 8 bases, with 18 bases sitting between them. The germline CDR1 and CDR2 sequences are SGHDT and YYEEEE. The CDR3 has 14 amino acids. The CDR3 here is CASSPGPLWLGYTF. The CDR3 nucleotides read TGTGCCAGCAGCCCAGGGCCCTTATGGTTGGGCTACACCTTC.

The chain uses TRBV5-6 and TRBJ2-5, with D perhaps TRBD2 (5 bases). The CDR3 loop spans 14 amino acids. V was clipped by 0 bases and J by 4 bases, with 10 bases between them. Germline lookup yields CDR1 SGHDT and CDR2 YYEEEE. CDR3 sequence (DNA): TGTGCCAGCAGCTTGGGTCTCGGAGGAGAGACCCAGTACTTC. Amino acid sequence: CASSLGLGGETQYF.

This CDR3 is CASSLEIGTRLAEQYF. The DNA for the CDR3 is TGTGCCAGCAGCTTAGAGATAGGGACTAGACTCGCCGAGCAGTACTTC. V usage is TRBV7-6 and J usage is TRBJ2-7; TRBD2 aligns across 8 bases. The germline gives CDR1 SGHVS, CDR2 FNYEAQ. Trimming took 1 base from V and 6 from J; bases not matched to a gene: 11. This CDR3 has 16 amino acids.

The chain links TRBV29-1 to TRBJ2-7; D gene ambiguous. The V gene lost 0 bases and the J gene lost 6 bases, with 12 bases spanning the gap. Per germline, CDR1 SQVTM and CDR2 ANQGSEA. The CDR3 loop spans 13 amino acids. The chain's CDR3 is CSVEDFQIGEQYF. In nucleotides, the CDR3 is TGCAGCGTTGAAGATTTTCAGATCGGCGAGCAGTACTTC.